This T cell receptor beta chain appears in the sequencing data of a study of regulatory T cells in long-lasting Graves disease. Overall study findings and caveats: The study examined only peripheral blood, not thyroid tissue.

This clonotype was recorded at least ten times. Antigen specificity is unknown. The time point here: persistent/refractory GD, antithyroid drugs over 5 years with positive TRAb. Making the TCR library involved RNA that had been extracted from PBMCs. The guidelines of the American Thyroid Association were the basis for diagnosing Graves' disease. In building TCR beta libraries, iRepertoire HTBI primers were used together with Arm-PCR of CDR3 regions. One entry per CDR3 protein results from TCRdb running MiXCR on the multiplex PCR reads. The sample holds 450,000 or so distinct CDR3 sequences, less than 25% seen once. This clonotype originated in a female donor with Graves disease. Specimen: peripheral blood mononuclear cells (PBMCs), collected when the disease was refractory, from a patient treated with antithyroid drugs.

CDR3 region: CASSQLVRGEQYF. CDR3 nucleotides: TGTGCCAGCAGCCAACTCGTCAGGGGCGAGCAGTACTTC. The chain links TRBV7-2 to TRBJ2-7; D is perhaps TRBD1 (6 bases). V was cut by 5 bases and J by 6 bases, with 14 bases left in between. Germline lookup yields CDR1 SGHTA and CDR2 FQGNSA. The CDR3 contains 13 residues.